These 3 T cell receptor beta chains were sequenced from one sample in a study of blood T cells in healthy people across ages. The use of a sample-barcoded 5' primer and a J-beta primer mix characterized a second PCR of roughly 6 to 12 cycles. TCRdb re-called the 5' RACE reads through MiXCR, storing one row per CDR3 protein. The table lists 500,000 to 650,000 distinct CDR3 sequences, roughly a quarter of them singletons. These data were also reused for a study on T cells of mothers and their children.

The source material was blood. These receptor sequences come from a boy younger than 10 in good health.

This clonotype was seen a few times. At one of its ends the junction is not consistent with the germline gene, which may arise from a read error. The V call is TRBV12-5, the J call TRBJ2-5; 8 bases are a match to TRBD2. Germline-derived CDR1 and CDR2 are LGHNT and FRNRAP. The CDR3 has 16 residues. This CDR3 reads CASGPFGAGGQETRYF. The CDR3 nucleotides are TGTGCTAGTGGCCCGTTTGGGGCGGGAGGTCAAGAGACCCGGTACTTC.

This clonotype was recorded at least ten times. The chain links TRBV12-3 or TRBV12-4 to TRBJ2-5; 10 nucleotides line up with TRBD1. The CDR3 sequence is 15 residues long. V was pared by 1 base and J by 1 base, with 0 bases of the junction left unmatched. CDR3 amino acids: CASSLGTGGQETQYF. For the CDR3, the DNA is TGTGCCAGCAGTTTAGGGACAGGGGGCCAAGAGACCCAGTACTTC.

The chain carries TRBV7-8 and TRBJ2-3, with D possibly being TRBD1 (5 bases). The length of the CDR3 is 16 residues. Germline CDR1 is SGHVS and CDR2 is FQNEAQ. V was trimmed by 4 bases and J by 0 bases, leaving 14 bases between them. The CDR3 region has the DNA TGTGCCAGCAGCTCCCCGGACACTCCGAGCACAGATACGCAGTATTTT. Encoded protein: CASSSPDTPSTDTQYF.